Listed here are 30 T cell receptor beta chains from one sample, sequenced in a study of CD8+ T cells in alopecia areata. Treatment given: oral pan-JAK inhibitor, 5-10 mg twice daily. Extracted from the samples, RNA was reverse transcribed into cDNA to serve as the sequencing template. Sequencing used immunoSEQ multiplex PCR; TCRdb keeps in-frame clones, though not all of them. The data show 150,000 to 200,000 clones, less than 70% seen once. Source: CD4+ T cells sorted from blood, taken at week 24, from a patient treated with tofacitinib. Receptors originate from a human donor with alopecia areata.

This clone was observed a handful of times. The V and J genes are TRBV27 and TRBJ1-6; no clear D. Germline V lookup: CDR1 MNHEY, CDR2 SMNVEV (reference sequence). With 5 bases removed from V and 7 bases from J, the gap between germline ends came to 12 bases. This CDR3 is built from 14 residues. CDR3 amino acids: CASSPLMGNSPLHF. In nucleotides, the CDR3 is TGTGCCAGCAGTCCCCTTATGGGCAATTCACCCCTCCACTTT.

This clone was found a few times. The chain recombines TRBV11-2 with TRBJ1-1; possible D gene TRBD1, 5 bases. The CDR3 covers 14 residues. V was shortened by 5 bases and J by 0 bases, with 10 bases between the two germline ends. Germline CDR1 reads SGHAT; CDR2 reads FQNNGV. The CDR3 protein is CASSARELNTEAFF. CDR3 sequence (DNA): TGTGCCAGCAGCGCCAGGGAGTTGAACACTGAAGCTTTCTTT.

This clone showed up just a few times. The chain carries TRBV4-2 and TRBJ2-2; no clear D. This CDR3 region has 14 residues. Per the germline V gene, CDR1 is LGHNA and CDR2 is YNFKEQ. With 2 bases removed from V and 0 bases from J, the gap between germline ends came to 4 bases. CDR3 DNA sequence: TGTGCCAGCAGCCAACGCACGAACACCGGGGAGCTGTTTTTT. Translation: CASSQRTNTGELFF.

This clone was counted a few times. The chain is built from TRBV29-1 and TRBJ1-3; TRBD1 agrees at 9 bases. The CDR3 totals 15 residues. The V gene's germline CDR1 is SQVTM and CDR2 ANQGSEA. Trimming cost V 5 bases and J 4 bases; bases outside gene matches: 9. The chain's CDR3 is CSVYGDRVSGNTIYF. The CDR3 region has the DNA TGCAGCGTTTATGGGGACAGGGTTTCCGGAAACACCATATATTTT.

V usage is TRBV7-3 and J usage is TRBJ1-2; D unresolved. CDR3 size: 14 residues. Germline lookup yields CDR1 SGHTA and CDR2 FQGTGA. Trimming left V 6 bases short and J 4 bases short, with 15 bases between. The CDR3 reads CASSPDPAGYGYTF. In nucleotides, the CDR3 is TGTGCCAGCAGTCCGGACCCGGCGGGCTATGGCTACACCTTC.

The V call is TRBV7-2, the J call TRBJ2-7, with TRBD2 identical over 7 bases. V trimming: 3 bases; J trimming: 1 base; junction bases outside the gene matches: 6. Looked up from germline, CDR1 is SGHTA and CDR2 is FQGNSA. The CDR3 contains 15 residues. CDR3: CASSFGGFRSYEQYF. The CDR3 DNA reads as TGTGCCAGCAGCTTCGGGGGGTTCCGTTCCTACGAGCAGTACTTC.

On this clone itself: The junction departs from germline at one end; a sequencing error may be responsible. The rearrangement joins TRBV29-1 to TRBJ2-1, with D possibly matching TRBD1 (8 bases). There are 13 residues in the CDR3. Per the germline V gene, CDR1 is SQVTM and CDR2 is ANQGSEA. CDR3 coding DNA: TGCAGCGTGGAAGGACAGGGAGGGAATGAGCAGTTCTTC. It is translated as CSVEGQGGNEQFF.

The V call is TRBV20-1, the J call TRBJ1-2; possibly TRBD1 for D (5 bases). This CDR3 has 11 amino acids. Germline V gene data show CDR1 as DFQATT and CDR2 as SNEGSKA (reference sequence). V was trimmed by 4 bases and J by 5 bases, leaving 8 bases between them. CDR3 residues: CSANQGYGYTF. The CDR3 DNA reads as TGCAGTGCTAATCAGGGTTATGGCTACACCTTC.

CDR3 amino acids: CASQHTNRDTEAFF. The CDR3 coding sequence is TGTGCCAGCCAGCACACGAACAGGGACACTGAAGCTTTCTTT. V gene TRBV6-5 combines with J gene TRBJ1-1; possible D gene TRBD1, 6 bases. V was trimmed by 8 bases and J by 3 bases, leaving 16 bases between them. The CDR3 spans 14 residues. CDR1 and CDR2 from the germline V gene are MNHEY and SVGAGI.

The chain uses TRBV12-5 and TRBJ1-2; perhaps TRBD1 as D (5 bases). Germline V gene sequence: CDR1 LGHNT, CDR2 FRNRAP. The CDR3 loop spans 16 amino acids. V was pared by 0 bases and J by 6 bases, with 17 bases between. For the CDR3, the DNA is TGTGCTAGTGGTTTGGTACTTGGCCCAGGGAGTGATGGCTACACCTTC. It yields the protein CASGLVLGPGSDGYTF.

The V call is TRBV29-1, the J call TRBJ1-2; D remains ambiguous. The V end was cut by 5 bases, the J end by 7 bases, with 5 bases between. CDR1 is SQVTM and CDR2 is ANQGSEA in the germline V gene. The length of the CDR3 is 9 residues. CDR3 residues: CSVFRGYTF. In DNA form, the CDR3 reads TGCAGCGTTTTCCGTGGCTACACCTTC. Supplemented by reference TRBV29-1 and TRBJ1-2, the full variable domain reads SAVISQKPSRDICQRGTSLTIQCQVDSQVTMMFWYRQQPGQSLTLIATANQGSEATYESGFVIDKFPISRPNLTFSTLTVSNMSPEDSSIYLCSVFRGYTFGSGTRLTVV.

This clone was seen a few times. This chain links TRBV28 with TRBJ2-4; D is perhaps TRBD2 (5 bases). The V end lost 4 bases, the J end lost 0 bases, and 10 bases lay between the germline ends. The CDR3 consists of 15 residues. The germline gives CDR1 MDHEN, CDR2 SYDVKM. The chain's CDR3 is CASSSGGIAKNIQYF. DNA of the CDR3: TGTGCCAGCAGTTCCGGAGGTATAGCCAAAAACATTCAGTACTTC. Combining the CDR3 with reference TRBV28 and TRBJ2-4 gives the whole variable domain DVKVTQSSRYLVKRTGEKVFLECVQDMDHENMFWYRQDPGLGLRLIYFSYDVKMKEKGDIPEGYSVSREKKERFSLILESASTNQTSMYLCASSSGGIAKNIQYFGAGTRLSVL.

V usage is TRBV15 and J usage is TRBJ2-5; the match to TRBD1 covers 9 bases. V trimming: 5 bases; J trimming: 2 bases; junction bases outside the gene matches: 6. The CDR3 covers 15 residues. Germline CDR1 is LNHNV and CDR2 is YYDKDF (reference sequence). DNA for the CDR3: TGTGCCACCAGCCGAACAGGGGGCACGCAAGAGACCCAGTACTTC. This encodes CATSRTGGTQETQYF.

The CDR3 bases are TGCAGCGTTGCGGGCCTAGCGCGAAACATTCAGTACTTC. Encoded protein: CSVAGLARNIQYF. The chain is built from TRBV29-1 and TRBJ2-4, with a tentative D call TRBD2 (6 bases). V was clipped by 4 bases and J by 6 bases, with 13 bases between them. There are 13 residues in the CDR3. Germline-derived CDR1 and CDR2 are SQVTM and ANQGSEA.

In this sample, this clone turned up once. Different DNA sequences within this sample yield the same CDR3. The chain links TRBV29-1 to TRBJ2-7; D not certain. Germline lookup yields CDR1 SQVTM and CDR2 ANQGSEA. With 1 base removed from V and 2 bases from J, the gap between germline ends came to 6 bases. This CDR3 is built from 12 residues. The CDR3 is CSVEAGTYEQYF. Here the CDR3 DNA reads TGCAGCGTTGAAGCAGGCACCTACGAGCAGTACTTC.

This chain joins TRBV29-1 and TRBJ2-7; TRBD2 might be the D (5 bases). This CDR3 contains 13 residues. The germline V gene has CDR1 SQVTM and CDR2 ANQGSEA. V lost 3 bases to trimming and J lost 2 bases, with 11 bases between them. CDR3 sequence (DNA): TGCAGCGTTGAGCCCACGGGGACCTACGAGCAGTACTTC. Translating it yields CSVEPTGTYEQYF.

The CDR3: CASSLTVLAGQYF. The CDR3 DNA reads TGTGCCAGCAGCCTCACCGTTCTTGCCGGGCAGTACTTC. This chain joins TRBV2 and TRBJ2-7; D not certain. This CDR3 has 13 amino acids. CDR1 and CDR2 from the germline V gene are SNHLY and FYNNEI. Trimming left V 6 bases short and J 9 bases short, with 18 bases between.

This clone was seen only a few times. This chain uses TRBV30 with TRBJ2-7; the D is unclear. This CDR3 region has 13 residues. The V end was cut by 6 bases, the J end by 0 bases, with 12 bases between. In germline, CDR1 is GTSNPN, CDR2 SVGIG (reference sequence). The CDR3 DNA reads TGTGCCTGCTCTCGCGGTTCCTCCTACGAGCAGTACTTC. This gives the protein CACSRGSSYEQYF.

This clone appeared a few times. This sequence joins TRBV2 and TRBJ1-5; D is unresolved. CDR3 length: 14 amino acids. The germline CDR1 and CDR2 sequences are SNHLY and FYNNEI. V lost 2 bases and J 2 bases, leaving 7 bases between the germline ends. The CDR3: CASSELSGNQPQHF. The CDR3, as DNA: TGTGCCAGCAGTGAACTGTCTGGCAATCAGCCCCAGCATTTT.

The chain carries TRBV15 and TRBJ2-2; 10 bases line up with TRBD2. CDR3 length equals 14 residues. Germline V CDR1 and CDR2: LNHNV, YYDKDF (reference sequence). V gave up 6 bases and J gave up 4 bases; unmatched junction bases: 2. In DNA, the CDR3 is TGTGCCACCAGACTAGCGGGGTTCACCGGGGAGCTGTTTTTT. Its protein is CATRLAGFTGELFF.

CDR3 nucleotides: TGTGCCAGCAGCTTAACTAGACAGGGGAACACTGAAGCTTTCTTT. Translation gives CASSLTRQGNTEAFF. The chain couples TRBV27 to TRBJ1-1, with 7 bases lining up with TRBD1. V lost 6 bases to trimming and J lost 1 base; unmatched junction nucleotides: 8. Germline V CDR1 and CDR2: MNHEY, SMNVEV (reference sequence). This CDR3 has 15 residues.

The chain carries TRBV7-2 and TRBJ1-2; D unresolved. Trimming took off 1 base at V and 3 bases at J, with 9 bases between the two ends. Germline CDR1 reads SGHTA; CDR2 reads FQGNSA. The CDR3 extends over 14 amino acids. The CDR3 reads CASSLGGSDYGYTF. The CDR3 DNA reads as TGTGCCAGCAGCTTAGGGGGTTCCGACTATGGCTACACCTTC.

This chain connects TRBV10-3 to TRBJ2-5; D possibly corresponds to TRBD1 (6 bases). Trimming cost V 5 bases and J 5 bases, with 12 bases left between them. The germline CDR1 and CDR2 sequences are ENHRY and SYGVKD. There are 13 residues in the CDR3. As DNA, the CDR3 is TGTGCCATCAGTCAGGGGTCAGTGGAGACCCAGTACTTC. It codes for CAISQGSVETQYF.

The genes are TRBV30 and TRBJ2-5; no clear D. Germline V gene data show CDR1 as GTSNPN and CDR2 as SVGIG (reference sequence). The CDR3 runs to 12 residues. Trimming removed 0 bases from V and 8 bases from J, with 10 bases in between. The CDR3 region has the DNA TGTGCCTGGAGTGTCGGCCCAGCAACCCAGTACTTC. This sequence encodes CAWSVGPATQYF.

This chain uses TRBV9 with TRBJ2-7; the match to TRBD1 covers 9 bases. This CDR3 region has 17 residues. With 4 bases clipped from V and 1 base from J, the junction kept 12 bases outside the gene matches. CDR1 and CDR2 from the germline V gene are SGDLS and YYNGEE. CDR3 sequence: CASSSSSGTGFSYEQYF. For the CDR3, the DNA is TGTGCCAGCAGCTCATCATCCGGGACAGGGTTTTCCTACGAGCAGTACTTC.

Notes on this clone: Other nucleotide sequences from this sample produce the same CDR3. V and J are TRBV5-1 and TRBJ2-5; D remains unclear. The CDR3 totals 14 residues. The V end lost 0 bases, the J end lost 1 base, and 7 bases lay between the germline ends. Germline V gives CDR1 SGHRS, CDR2 YFSETQ. This CDR3 is CASSLGTAQETQYF. The CDR3 region has the DNA TGCGCCAGCAGCTTGGGCACGGCCCAAGAGACCCAGTACTTC.

The table lists this clone with a few counts. The CDR3 region is CAWSFGQGNQPQHF. The CDR3 region has the DNA TGTGCCTGGAGTTTCGGGCAGGGAAATCAGCCCCAGCATTTT. This rearrangement joins TRBV30 to TRBJ1-5, with D maybe TRBD1 (5 bases). V lost 2 bases and J lost 4, with 12 bases in between. The CDR3 is 14 amino acids. Germline-derived CDR1 and CDR2 are GTSNPN and SVGIG (reference sequence).

This clone has only a few counts. The chain employs TRBV7-9 and TRBJ2-3; TRBD2 matches 8 bases. The CDR3 length is 14 residues. The J segment lost 4 bases and the V segment lost 2 bases, leaving 2 bases of the junction unmatched. The germline V gene encodes CDR1 SEHNR and CDR2 FQNEAQ (reference sequence). The CDR3 spells CASSLSGGADTQYF. The CDR3 DNA follows: TGTGCCAGCAGCTTATCCGGGGGGGCAGATACGCAGTATTTT. The full variable domain, completed using reference TRBV7-9 and TRBJ2-3, is DTGVSQNPRHKITKRGQNVTFRCDPISEHNRLYWYRQTLGQGPEFLTYFQNEAQLEKSRLLSDRFSAERPKGSFSTLEIQRTEQGDSAMYLCASSLSGGADTQYFGPGTRLTVL.

V is TRBV25-1 and J is TRBJ2-5; 7 bases match TRBD1. V gave up 3 bases and J gave up 3 bases; unmatched junction bases: 7. CDR1 is MGHDK, CDR2 SYGVNS, per germline. This CDR3 comprises 15 residues. The CDR3: CASSDTGAHKETQYF. The CDR3 DNA is TGTGCCAGCAGTGATACAGGGGCCCATAAAGAGACCCAGTACTTC.

The table lists this clone with a few counts. The chain employs TRBV7-9 and TRBJ1-5, with D perhaps matching TRBD1 (5 bases). In germline, CDR1 is SEHNR, CDR2 FQNEAQ (reference sequence). V lost 4 bases and J lost 7, with 8 bases in between. This CDR3 contains 12 residues. The CDR3 loop is CASSSQGQPQHF. The CDR3 bases are TGTGCCAGCAGCTCTCAGGGCCAGCCCCAGCATTTT.